This T cell receptor (beta chain) was captured by sequencing in a study of blood T cell repertoires in COVID-19. For the study at large: The United States, Italy and Spain were the sources of the acute and convalescent COVID-19 samples.

Notes on this clone: Other DNA variants within this sample encode the same CDR3.

Authors' processing steps: Reference gene primer amplification gave estimated nucleated cell counts. Libraries were prepared by immunoSEQ multiplex PCR; TCRdb keeps only in-frame clonotypes and omits some of them. The DNA gave D and trimming, while V, J and clone size come from that table. The data contain some 340,000 clones, 80% to 90% of them singletons. All enrollees were roughly 18 to 100 years old and from around 25 US areas. Recovered status applied to Cohort 3 donors who had two consecutive negative PCRs. It also applied to those with clearance or with symptom resolution. This TCR derives from a woman between 25 and 40 years old who had recovered from COVID-19. The sequenced sample was PBMCs or T cells enriched from blood (not recorded which).

The CDR3 sequence is CASRSTTGIRANTEAFF. For the CDR3, the DNA is TGTGCCAGCAGATCAACGACAGGAATACGGGCGAACACTGAAGCTTTCTTT. This rearrangement joins TRBV27 to TRBJ1-1; TRBD1 might be the D (6 bases). Trimming pared 6 bases from V and 1 base from J, leaving 21 bases between. This CDR3 contains 17 residues. Germline assignment: CDR1 MNHEY and CDR2 SMNVEV (reference sequence).